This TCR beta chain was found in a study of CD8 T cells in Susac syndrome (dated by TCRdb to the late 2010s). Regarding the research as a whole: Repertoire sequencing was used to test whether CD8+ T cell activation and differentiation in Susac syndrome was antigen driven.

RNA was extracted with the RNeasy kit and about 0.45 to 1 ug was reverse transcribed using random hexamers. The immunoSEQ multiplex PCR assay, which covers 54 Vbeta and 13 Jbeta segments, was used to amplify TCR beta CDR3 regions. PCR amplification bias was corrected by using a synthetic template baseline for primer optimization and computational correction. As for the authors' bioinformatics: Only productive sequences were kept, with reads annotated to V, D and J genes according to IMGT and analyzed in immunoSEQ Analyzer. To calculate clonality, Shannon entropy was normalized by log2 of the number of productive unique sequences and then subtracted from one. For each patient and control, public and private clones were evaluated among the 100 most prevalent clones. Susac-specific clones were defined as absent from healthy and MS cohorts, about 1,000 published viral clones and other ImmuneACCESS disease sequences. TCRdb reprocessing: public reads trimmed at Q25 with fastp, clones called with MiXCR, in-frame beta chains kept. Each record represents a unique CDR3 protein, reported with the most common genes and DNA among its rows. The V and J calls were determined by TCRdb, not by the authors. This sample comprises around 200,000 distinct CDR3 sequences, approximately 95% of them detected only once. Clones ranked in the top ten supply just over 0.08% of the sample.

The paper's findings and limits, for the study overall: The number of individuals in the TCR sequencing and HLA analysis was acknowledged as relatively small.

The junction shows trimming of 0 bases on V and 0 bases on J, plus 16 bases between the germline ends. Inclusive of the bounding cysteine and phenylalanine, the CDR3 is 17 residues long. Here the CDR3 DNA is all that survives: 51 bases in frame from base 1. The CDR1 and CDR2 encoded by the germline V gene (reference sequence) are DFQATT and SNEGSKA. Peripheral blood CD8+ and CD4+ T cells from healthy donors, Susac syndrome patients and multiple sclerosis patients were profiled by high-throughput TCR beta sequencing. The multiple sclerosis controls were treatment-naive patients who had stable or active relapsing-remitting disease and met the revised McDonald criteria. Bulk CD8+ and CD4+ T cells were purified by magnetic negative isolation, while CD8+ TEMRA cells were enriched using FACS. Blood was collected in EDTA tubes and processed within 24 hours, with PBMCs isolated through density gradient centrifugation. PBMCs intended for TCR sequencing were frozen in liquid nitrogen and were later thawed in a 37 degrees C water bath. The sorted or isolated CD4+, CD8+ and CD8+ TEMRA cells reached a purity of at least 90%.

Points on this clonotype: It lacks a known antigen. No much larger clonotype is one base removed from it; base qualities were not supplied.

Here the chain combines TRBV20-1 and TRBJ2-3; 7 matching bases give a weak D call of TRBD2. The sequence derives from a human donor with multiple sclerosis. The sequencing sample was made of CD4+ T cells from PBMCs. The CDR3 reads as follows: CSARDIAAGASTDTQYF. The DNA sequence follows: TGCAGTGCTAGAGATATAGCGGCGGGGGCCAGCACAGATACGCAGTATTTT.